This T cell receptor beta chain was sequenced in a study of regulatory T cells in long-lasting Graves disease listed by TCRdb under 2021. For context, the study as a whole: Persistent Graves' disease meant more than 5 years of antithyroid drug treatment with TSH receptor autoantibodies that stayed positive. Peripheral blood TCR sequencing and RNA sequencing compared persistent Graves' disease patients with newly diagnosed Graves' disease patients. The study was conducted in China and was registered as a clinical trial. TCR sequencing covered some 13 persistent and approximately 20 newly diagnosed Graves' disease patients, around 33 samples in total. In the clinical cohort, patients with persistent Graves' disease had used antithyroid drugs for an average of approximately eleven years.

Points the paper makes about the study in general: Only peripheral blood was studied, because thyroid tissue, the primary lesion, was inaccessible. Persistent Graves' disease patients showed lower TCR Shannon entropy and fewer highly expanded clones than newly diagnosed patients, suggesting clonal expansion. As a limitation, the authors acknowledged that the small sample size may reduce accuracy. A larger number of public clonotypes was shared among persistent patients (fewer than 3,000) than among newly diagnosed patients (around 870). Only the TCR beta chain was sequenced and analyzed.

This clonotype was picked up many times. Its antigen target is currently unknown. Base qualities are not at hand, and no much larger clone is one base apart. According to the study, the label for this sample's time point signals: persistent/refractory GD, antithyroid drugs over 5 years with positive TRAb. RNA was extracted from PBMCs in TRIzol for both TCR sequencing and RNA sequencing. Graves' disease was diagnosed according to American Thyroid Association guidelines. Patients for the study were recruited at an endocrinology department in Xi'an, China. Each patient gave roughly 8.4 milliliters of peripheral blood, collected in an EDTA anticoagulant tube. PBMCs were isolated by Ficoll Paque Plus density gradient separation without further T cell sorting. An Agilent 2100 Bioanalyzer and agarose gel were used to check RNA quality, while a NanoDrop 2000 measured RNA concentration. Preparation of the library involved multiplex PCR. Instrument on record: Illumina HiSeq 4000. iRepertoire HTBI primers and Arm-PCR amplification of CDR3 regions were used to construct TCR beta libraries. Gel purification was performed on PCR products prior to sequencing. In the paper's pipeline: Gene usage analysis of CDR3 amino acid clonotypes used the 62 TRBV and some 15 TRBJ segments found across samples. COPE and FqMerger were used to merge the filtered high-quality paired reads into contigs. BLAST was used to align contigs to IMGT TRBV, TRBD and TRBJ reference genes, and CDR3 was defined according to IMGT. Any clonotype with a frequency above 0.1% was classified as a highly expanded clone. Repertoire diversity was measured by Shannon entropy, and V-J evenness by the Gini coefficient. A clonotype found in more than one individual was treated as public. The raw public reads went through TCRdb reprocessing: fastp at Q25, MiXCR clone calling, in-frame beta chains kept. Records with the same CDR3 protein are collapsed into one entry carrying the most frequent genes and DNA. The authors' filters were not applied to this entry. This sample is represented by around 510,000 distinct CDR3 sequences; roughly 20% of them were singletons. The biggest ten clones account for 7.8% of the sample.

The clonotype comes from a female donor with Graves disease. The sequencing used peripheral blood mononuclear cells (PBMCs), collected when the disease was refractory, from a patient treated with antithyroid drugs.

CDR3 region: CASRRGGNQPQHF. Read as DNA, the sequence is TGTGCCAGCAGGCGAGGAGGCAATCAGCCCCAGCATTTT. Rearrangement joined TRBV6-1 to TRBJ1-5; the D gene is not confidently resolved. From cysteine to phenylalanine, the CDR3 is 13 amino acids long. Just the 39-base CDR3 DNA is kept, in frame starting at base 1. CDR1 and CDR2 (MNHNS, SASEGT) derive from the germline V gene. The junction shows trimming of 6 bases on V and 2 bases on J, plus 8 bases between the germline ends.